The entry below gives a single TCR beta chain sequence along with its context. Its antigen remains unidentified. cDNA reverse transcribed from extracted RNA served as the sequencing template. Profiled with immunoSEQ multiplex PCR; TCRdb holds only in-frame clones, not every one. The data contain 210,000 or so clones, under 70% of them singletons. Treatment reported: oral pan-JAK inhibitor, 5-10 mg twice daily. Patients with alopecia areata provided lesional scalp punch biopsies as well as peripheral blood. The data derive from a study of CD8+ T cells in alopecia areata. Whole-study context: Patients received oral tofacitinib, 5 to 10 mg twice daily, for moderate-to-severe alopecia areata. The percentage of affected scalp area served as the score of severity for treated patients. Study results and limitations: TCRs were shared less clearly across patients than in mice, possibly for HLA-related reasons.

The CDR3 sequence is 15 residues long. Germline V gives CDR1 SGHDT, CDR2 YYEEEE. The V segment lost 4 bases and the J segment 2 bases; nucleotides outside the gene matches: 6. This receptor was obtained from a human donor with alopecia areata. The material sequenced was CD4+ T cells sorted from blood, taken at approximately week 42, from a patient treated with tofacitinib. V is TRBV5-6 and J is TRBJ1-1; 9 bases are shared with TRBD1. CDR3 loop: CASSGWTGVNTEAFF. Here the CDR3 DNA reads TGTGCCAGCAGCGGGTGGACAGGGGTCAACACTGAAGCTTTCTTT.